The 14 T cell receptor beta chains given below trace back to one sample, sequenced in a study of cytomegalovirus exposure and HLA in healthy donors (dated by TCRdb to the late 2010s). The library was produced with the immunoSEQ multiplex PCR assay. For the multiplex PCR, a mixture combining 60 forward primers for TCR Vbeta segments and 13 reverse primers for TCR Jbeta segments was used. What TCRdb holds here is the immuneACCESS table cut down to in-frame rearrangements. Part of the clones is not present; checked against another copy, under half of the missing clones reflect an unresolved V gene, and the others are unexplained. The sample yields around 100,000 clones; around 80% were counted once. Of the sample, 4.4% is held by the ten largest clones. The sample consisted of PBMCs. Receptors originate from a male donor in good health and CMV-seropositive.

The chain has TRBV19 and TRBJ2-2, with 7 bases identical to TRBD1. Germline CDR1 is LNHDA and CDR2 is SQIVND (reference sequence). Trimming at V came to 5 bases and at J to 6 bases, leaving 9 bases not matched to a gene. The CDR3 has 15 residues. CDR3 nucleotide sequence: TGTGCCAGTAGTCCATCGACAGGGTGGGCCGGGGAGCTGTTTTTT. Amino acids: CASSPSTGWAGELFF.

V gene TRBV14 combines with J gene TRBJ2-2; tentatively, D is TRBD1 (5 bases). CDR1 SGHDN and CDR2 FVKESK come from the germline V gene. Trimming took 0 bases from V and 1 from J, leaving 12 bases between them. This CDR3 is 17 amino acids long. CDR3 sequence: CASSQEIGQGNTGELFF. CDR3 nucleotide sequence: TGTGCCAGCAGCCAAGAAATAGGGCAGGGGAACACCGGGGAGCTGTTTTTT. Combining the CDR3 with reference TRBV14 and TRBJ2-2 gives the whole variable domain EAGVTQFPSHSVIEKGQTVTLRCDPISGHDNLYWYRRVMGKEIKFLLHFVKESKQDESGMPNNRFLAERTGGTYSTLKVQPAELEDSGVYFCASSQEIGQGNTGELFFGEGSRLTVL.

This CDR3 is CASSEWTGGNSPLHF. The CDR3 nucleotides read TGTGCCAGCAGTGAATGGACAGGGGGTAATTCACCCCTCCACTTT. This chain joins TRBV6-1 and TRBJ1-6, with TRBD1 matching 10 bases. The germline V gene encodes CDR1 MNHNS and CDR2 SASEGT. With 2 bases clipped from V and 6 bases from J, the junction kept 1 base outside the gene matches. The CDR3 totals 15 residues.

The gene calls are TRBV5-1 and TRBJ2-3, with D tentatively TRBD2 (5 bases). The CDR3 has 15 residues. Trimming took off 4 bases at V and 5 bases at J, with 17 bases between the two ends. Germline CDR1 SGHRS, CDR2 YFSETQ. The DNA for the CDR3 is TGCGCCAGCAGCCACTATTCGAGGGTCGGAGATACGCAGTATTTT. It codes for CASSHYSRVGDTQYF. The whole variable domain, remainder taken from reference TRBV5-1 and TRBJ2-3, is KAGVTQTPRYLIKTRGQQVTLSCSPISGHRSVSWYQQTPGQGLQFLFEYFSETQRNKGNFPGRFSGRQFSNSRSEMNVSTLELGDSALYLCASSHYSRVGDTQYFGPGTRLTVL.

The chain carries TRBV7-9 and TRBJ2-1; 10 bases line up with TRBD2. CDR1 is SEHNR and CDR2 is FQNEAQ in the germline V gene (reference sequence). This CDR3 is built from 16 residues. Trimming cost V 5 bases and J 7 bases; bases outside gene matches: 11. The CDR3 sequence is CASSDSLAGAMNEQFF. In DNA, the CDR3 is TGTGCCAGCAGCGACTCCCTAGCGGGGGCCATGAATGAGCAGTTCTTC.

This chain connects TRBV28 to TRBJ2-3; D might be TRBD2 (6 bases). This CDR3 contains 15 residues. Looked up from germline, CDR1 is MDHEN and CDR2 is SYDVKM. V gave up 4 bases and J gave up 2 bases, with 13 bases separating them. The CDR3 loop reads CASSSNSGYTDTQYF. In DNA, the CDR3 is TGTGCCAGCAGTTCCAATAGCGGATACACAGATACGCAGTATTTT. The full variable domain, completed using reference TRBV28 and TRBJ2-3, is DVKVTQSSRYLVKRTGEKVFLECVQDMDHENMFWYRQDPGLGLRLIYFSYDVKMKEKGDIPEGYSVSREKKERFSLILESASTNQTSMYLCASSSNSGYTDTQYFGPGTRLTVL.

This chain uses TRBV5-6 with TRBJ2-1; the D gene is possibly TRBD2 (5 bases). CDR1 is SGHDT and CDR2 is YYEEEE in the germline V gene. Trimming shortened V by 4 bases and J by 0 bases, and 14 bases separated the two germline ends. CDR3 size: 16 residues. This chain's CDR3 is CASSQVPGGSYNEQFF. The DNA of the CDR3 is TGTGCCAGCAGCCAGGTTCCTGGAGGCTCCTACAATGAGCAGTTCTTC. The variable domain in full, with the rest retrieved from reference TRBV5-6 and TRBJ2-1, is DAGVTQSPTHLIKTRGQQVTLRCSPKSGHDTVSWYQQALGQGPQFIFQYYEEEERQRGNFPDRFSGHQFPNYSSELNVNALLLGDSALYLCASSQVPGGSYNEQFFGPGTRLTVL.

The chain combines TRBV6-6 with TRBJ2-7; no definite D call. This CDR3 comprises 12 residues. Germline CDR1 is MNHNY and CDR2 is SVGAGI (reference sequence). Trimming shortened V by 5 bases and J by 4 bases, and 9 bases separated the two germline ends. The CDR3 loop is CASSPGRYEQYF. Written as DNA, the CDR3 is TGTGCCAGCAGTCCGGGTCGATACGAGCAGTACTTC.

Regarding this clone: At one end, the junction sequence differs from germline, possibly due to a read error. CDR3 sequence reads: CAGSWSDGNEQFF. The CDR3 nucleotides read TGTGCCGGCAGCTGGAGCGATGGGAATGAGCAGTTCTTC. The chain couples TRBV5-6 to TRBJ2-1; the D is unclear. Per germline, CDR1 SGHDT and CDR2 YYEEEE. The CDR3 sequence is 13 residues long.

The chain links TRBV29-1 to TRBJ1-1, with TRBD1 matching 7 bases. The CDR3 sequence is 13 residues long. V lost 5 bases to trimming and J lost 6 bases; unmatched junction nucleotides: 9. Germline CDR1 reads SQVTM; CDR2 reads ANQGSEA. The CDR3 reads CSVSYDRAAEAFF. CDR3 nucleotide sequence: TGCAGCGTTTCCTATGACAGGGCTGCTGAAGCTTTCTTT. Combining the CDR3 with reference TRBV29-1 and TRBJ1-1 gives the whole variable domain SAVISQKPSRDICQRGTSLTIQCQVDSQVTMMFWYRQQPGQSLTLIATANQGSEATYESGFVIDKFPISRPNLTFSTLTVSNMSPEDSSIYLCSVSYDRAAEAFFGQGTRLTVV.

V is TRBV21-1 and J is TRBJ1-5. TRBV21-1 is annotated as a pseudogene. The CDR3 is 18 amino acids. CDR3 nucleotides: TGTGCCAGCAGCAAAAATAGGCAAGCCGGGGGTAGCAATCAGCCCCAGCATTTT. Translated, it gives CASSKNRQAGGSNQPQHF.

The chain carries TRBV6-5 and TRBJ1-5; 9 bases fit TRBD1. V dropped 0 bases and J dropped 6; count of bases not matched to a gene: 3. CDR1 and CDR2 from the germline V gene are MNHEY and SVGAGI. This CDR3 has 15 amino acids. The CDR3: CASSYSGQGGQPQHF. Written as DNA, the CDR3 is TGTGCCAGCAGTTACTCGGGACAGGGCGGTCAGCCCCAGCATTTT.

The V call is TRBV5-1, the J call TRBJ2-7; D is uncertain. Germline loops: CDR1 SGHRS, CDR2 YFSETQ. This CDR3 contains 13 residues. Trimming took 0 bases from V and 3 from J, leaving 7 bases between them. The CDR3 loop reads CASSLDYGYEQYF. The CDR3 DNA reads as TGCGCCAGCAGCTTGGACTACGGCTACGAGCAGTACTTC.

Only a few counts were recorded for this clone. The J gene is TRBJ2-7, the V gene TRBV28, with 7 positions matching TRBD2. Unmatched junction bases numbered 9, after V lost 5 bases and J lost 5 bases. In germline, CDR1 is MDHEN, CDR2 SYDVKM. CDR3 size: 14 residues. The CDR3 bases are TGTGCCAGCAGTGAGCTAGCGGATTACAACGAGCAGTACTTC. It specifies CASSELADYNEQYF.